Shown below are 23 T cell receptor beta chains from a single sample sequenced in a study of cytomegalovirus exposure and HLA in healthy donors. Sequencing used immunoSEQ multiplex PCR; TCRdb keeps in-frame clones, though not all of them. The sample records 75,000 to 95,000 clones, 96% being singletons. What was sequenced was PBMCs. Every receptor here comes from a man between 18 and 35 years old in good health and CMV-seronegative.

The chain links TRBV2 to TRBJ2-3; D gene uncertain. V gave up 6 bases and J gave up 2 bases, with 3 bases separating them. CDR1 is SNHLY, CDR2 FYNNEI, per germline. This CDR3 is 11 amino acids long. CDR3 bases: TGTGCCAGCAGCCTCACAGATACGCAGTATTTT. Translated, it gives CASSLTDTQYF.

The gene calls are TRBV5-4 and TRBJ2-5; no clear D. V dropped 3 bases and J dropped 5 bases, with 11 bases sitting between them. The CDR3 runs to 13 residues. CDR1 is SGHNT and CDR2 is YYREEE in the germline V gene (reference sequence). In DNA form, the CDR3 reads TGTGCCAGCAGCTCCGACTTTGTCGAGACCCAGTACTTC. The encoded protein is CASSSDFVETQYF.

This sequence joins TRBV25-1 and TRBJ1-2; the D gene is possibly TRBD1 (6 bases). Trimming took off 1 base at V and 3 bases at J, with 15 bases between the two ends. The CDR3 has 16 residues. Per the germline V gene, CDR1 is MGHDK and CDR2 is SYGVNS. The chain's CDR3 is CASSESGGAADYGYTF. For the CDR3, the DNA is TGTGCCAGCAGTGAATCTGGGGGCGCGGCGGACTATGGCTACACCTTC.

The chain couples TRBV9 to TRBJ2-3, with 8 bases identical to TRBD1. This CDR3 is built from 14 residues. Germline CDR1 is SGDLS and CDR2 is YYNGEE. V shed 2 bases and J 3 bases; nucleotides not matched to a gene: 2. CDR3 bases: TGTGCCAGCAGCGTCGGACAGGGAACAGATACGCAGTATTTT. This translates into CASSVGQGTDTQYF.

This chain joins TRBV4-1 and TRBJ2-2; a weak D match, TRBD1 (6 bases). Trimming took off 3 bases at V and 2 bases at J, with 16 bases between the two ends. In germline, CDR1 is MGHRA, CDR2 YSYEKL. This CDR3 comprises 17 residues. The CDR3 sequence is CASSQATGTLNTGELFF. The DNA of the CDR3 is TGCGCCAGCAGCCAGGCCACCGGGACACTTAACACCGGGGAGCTGTTTTTT.

The chain combines TRBV28 with TRBJ1-4; D gene uncertain. The V and J ends lost 3 bases and 3 bases respectively, with 17 bases between them. Per germline, CDR1 MDHEN and CDR2 SYDVKM. This CDR3 has 17 amino acids. For the CDR3, the DNA is TGTGCCAGCAGTTTGACTTTGCCGCTTTTATCTAATGAAAAACTGTTTTTT. It translates to CASSLTLPLLSNEKLFF.

The J gene is TRBJ1-5, the V gene TRBV6-1; 7 nucleotides align to TRBD1. The V segment lost 4 bases and the J segment 0 bases; nucleotides outside the gene matches: 6. CDR1 MNHNS and CDR2 SASEGT come from the germline V gene. The CDR3 has 16 amino acids. The CDR3 DNA sequence: TGTGCCAGCAGTGGAAAGACAGGGAATAGCAATCAGCCCCAGCATTTT. Protein product: CASSGKTGNSNQPQHF.

V and J are TRBV29-1 and TRBJ1-1, with TRBD1 identical over 7 bases. Trimming at V came to 6 bases and at J to 5 bases, leaving 12 bases not matched to a gene. The CDR3 is 14 amino acids. Germline V lookup: CDR1 SQVTM, CDR2 ANQGSEA. The CDR3 region has the DNA TGCAGCGTGCAACTCAGGGGGTTTGGGACTGAAGCTTTCTTT. Protein product: CSVQLRGFGTEAFF.

The chain recombines TRBV27 with TRBJ2-3; TRBD1 might be the D (8 bases). V was pared by 11 bases and J by 6 bases, with 24 bases between. This CDR3 spans 15 amino acids. The germline gives CDR1 MNHEY, CDR2 SMNVEV (reference sequence). The DNA for the CDR3 is TGTGCCTCCTGGGCCCGTACACAGGGGGGGGATACGCAGTATTTT. It yields the protein CASWARTQGGDTQYF.

This clone was seen once. The genes are TRBV7-8 and TRBJ2-6; the match to TRBD2 covers 8 bases. Germline assignment: CDR1 SGHVS and CDR2 FQNEAQ. The CDR3 totals 20 residues. V lost 4 bases, J lost 0 bases, and 14 bases stayed unmatched. The CDR3: CASSSIGRGRAYSGANVLTF. In DNA form, the CDR3 reads TGTGCCAGCAGCTCCATCGGGAGGGGCAGGGCTTACTCTGGGGCCAACGTCCTGACTTTC.

V is TRBV2 and J is TRBJ2-2; 7 nucleotides align to TRBD2. V gave up 6 bases and J gave up 6 bases; unmatched junction bases: 10. CDR3 length: 15 amino acids. Germline CDR1 is SNHLY and CDR2 is FYNNEI. The CDR3 loop reads CASRLGTIRSGELFF. As DNA, the CDR3 is TGTGCCAGCAGACTCGGGACTATCCGTTCCGGGGAGCTGTTTTTT.

The CDR3 DNA reads as TGTGCCACCAGCAGAGAGTTGGCAGAATATAGCAATCAGCCCCAGCATTTT. Residues: CATSRELAEYSNQPQHF. The chain employs TRBV15 and TRBJ1-5; D call uncertain. The CDR3 extends over 17 amino acids. Trimming took 0 bases from V and 0 from J, leaving 12 bases between them. Per germline, CDR1 LNHNV and CDR2 YYDKDF (reference sequence).

The count of this clone is one. This chain connects TRBV19 to TRBJ2-7, with 7 bases matching TRBD2. Per germline, CDR1 LNHDA and CDR2 SQIVND (reference sequence). This CDR3 has 14 amino acids. The ends lost 4 bases at V and 3 bases at J; junction bases unmatched: 6. The CDR3 region is CASSTGTMNYEQYF. The DNA of the CDR3 is TGTGCCAGTAGTACCGGGACTATGAACTACGAGCAGTACTTC.

This clone appeared a single time. CDR3 sequence: CASSPGGGTYNEQFF. Here the CDR3 DNA reads TGCGCCAGCAGCCCGGGAGGGGGGACCTACAATGAGCAGTTCTTC. The rearrangement uses TRBV5-1 and TRBJ2-1, with 8 nucleotides matching TRBD2. With 4 bases clipped from V and 2 bases from J, the junction kept 5 bases outside the gene matches. Germline-derived CDR1 and CDR2 are SGHRS and YFSETQ. The CDR3 is made up of 15 amino acids. Combining the CDR3 with reference TRBV5-1 and TRBJ2-1 gives the whole variable domain KAGVTQTPRYLIKTRGQQVTLSCSPISGHRSVSWYQQTPGQGLQFLFEYFSETQRNKGNFPGRFSGRQFSNSRSEMNVSTLELGDSALYLCASSPGGGTYNEQFFGPGTRLTVL.

The sample holds one count of this clone. The J gene is TRBJ2-1, the V gene TRBV11-2; tentatively, D is TRBD2 (5 bases). The CDR3 sequence is 19 residues long. Germline V gives CDR1 SGHAT, CDR2 FQNNGV. The V gene lost 9 bases and the J gene lost 4 bases, with 31 bases spanning the gap. CDR3 region: CASKKPLAGIRTGYNEQFF. CDR3 nucleotide sequence: TGTGCCAGTAAGAAACCGTTGGCTGGAATCAGGACGGGGTACAATGAGCAGTTCTTC.

This chain links TRBV6-4 with TRBJ2-2; a possible D gene is TRBD2 (5 bases). The V end lost 11 bases, the J end lost 5 bases, and 18 bases lay between the germline ends. CDR3 length: 14 residues. Looked up from germline, CDR1 is MRHNA and CDR2 is SNTAGT. CDR3: CASRPLSGTGELFF. In nucleotides, the CDR3 is TGTGCCTCTCGGCCACTGTCGGGGACCGGGGAGCTGTTTTTT.

The V call is TRBV11-2, the J call TRBJ1-4, with D possibly matching TRBD1 (6 bases). V dropped 4 bases and J dropped 3 bases, with 15 bases sitting between them. In germline, CDR1 is SGHAT, CDR2 FQNNGV. CDR3 length: 16 residues. CDR3 region: CASSYVRGAANEKLFF. The CDR3 bases are TGTGCCAGCAGCTATGTTCGGGGGGCGGCTAATGAAAAACTGTTTTTT.

This chain links TRBV27 with TRBJ2-3, with D perhaps TRBD1 (6 bases). The CDR3 is made up of 13 amino acids. The ends were cut back, 3 bases at V and 5 bases at J, with 9 bases in the middle. Germline CDR1 is MNHEY and CDR2 is SMNVEV (reference sequence). DNA of the CDR3: TGTGCCAGCAGTTTCTGGGGGCGAGATACGCAGTATTTT. Translation: CASSFWGRDTQYF.

This clone has only one observation. V is TRBV9 and J is TRBJ2-2; tentatively, D is TRBD2 (6 bases). CDR1 and CDR2 (germline): SGDLS, YYNGEE. Trimming cost V 2 bases and J 2 bases, with 13 bases left between them. The length of the CDR3 is 16 residues. CDR3: CASSVTGDRNTGELFF. The CDR3 coding sequence is TGTGCCAGCAGCGTCACGGGAGACCGAAACACCGGGGAGCTGTTTTTT.

This clone appeared a single time. The V gene is TRBV11-3, the J gene TRBJ1-2, with a possible D match to TRBD1 (6 bases). Trimming removed 5 bases from V and 13 bases from J, with 26 bases in between. The CDR3 is 15 residues long. Per the germline V gene, CDR1 is SGHNT and CDR2 is YENEEA. CDR3 coding DNA: TGTGCCAGCAGCCGTGGATGGGGGGCCTCGGGGGGTTGCACCTTC. Translating it yields CASSRGWGASGGCTF.

This chain connects TRBV5-6 to TRBJ1-5; tentative D call: TRBD1 (5 bases). The CDR3 is made up of 14 amino acids. Between the trimmed V and J ends, which lost 0 bases and 8 bases, there was a span of 12 bases. Germline V gives CDR1 SGHDT, CDR2 YYEEEE. CDR3 bases: TGTGCCAGCAGCTTGGGGGGACTGCGGGAGCCCCAGCATTTT. Amino acids: CASSLGGLREPQHF.

V gene TRBV7-9 combines with J gene TRBJ2-7; possibly TRBD1 for D (6 bases). This CDR3 spans 15 amino acids. Germline lookup yields CDR1 SEHNR and CDR2 FQNEAQ (reference sequence). The CDR3 DNA is TGTGCCAGCAGCTTAGCGTGGGTGCGGACAGAACTGCCTGCCGTC. Translation gives CASSLAWVRTELPAV.

The chain carries TRBV5-1 and TRBJ1-3, with TRBD1 matching over 7 bases. The germline CDR1 and CDR2 sequences are SGHRS and YFSETQ. The CDR3 extends over 15 amino acids. The junction had 7 bases not matched to a gene; V was cut back by 5 bases and J by 2 bases. The CDR3: CASSIDTGAGNTIYF. In DNA, the CDR3 is TGCGCCAGCAGTATTGATACAGGGGCTGGAAACACCATATATTTT. Full variable domain (outside the CDR3, taken from reference TRBV5-1 and TRBJ1-3): KAGVTQTPRYLIKTRGQQVTLSCSPISGHRSVSWYQQTPGQGLQFLFEYFSETQRNKGNFPGRFSGRQFSNSRSEMNVSTLELGDSALYLCASSIDTGAGNTIYFGEGSWLTVV.